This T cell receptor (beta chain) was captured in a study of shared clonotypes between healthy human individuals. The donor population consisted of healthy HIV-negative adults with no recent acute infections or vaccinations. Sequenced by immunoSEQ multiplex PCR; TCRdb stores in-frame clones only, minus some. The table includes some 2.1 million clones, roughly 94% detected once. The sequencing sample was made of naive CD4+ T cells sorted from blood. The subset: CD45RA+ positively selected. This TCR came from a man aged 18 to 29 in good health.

CDR3 nucleotides: TGCGCCAGCAGTGATCTACAGAGTTACAATGAGCAGTTCTTC. Amino acid sequence: CASSDLQSYNEQFF. V and J are TRBV10-1 and TRBJ2-1, with D unresolved. The V and J ends lost 3 bases and 4 bases respectively, with 10 bases between them. The germline V gene encodes CDR1 WNHNN and CDR2 SYGVQD (reference sequence). This CDR3 has 14 residues.